The rows below give T cell receptor beta chains drawn from one sample of a study of shared clonotypes between healthy human individuals. The assay was immunoSEQ multiplex PCR, and TCRdb's table has in-frame clones only and misses some. The sample lists about 1.5 million clones; around 97% were seen once. The sequenced sample was naive CD4+ T cells sorted from blood. These TCRs come from a young man in good health. Both conserved end residues are part of each CDR3. The D gene is left open where the match is weak. The size field is filled for only some rows; it gives once, few, many or a size class.

>NA|NA|TRBJ1-1|TRBV29-1
TGCAGCGCGTTCAGGGGAAACACTGAAGCTTTCTTT
CSAFRGNTEAFF
>NA|NA|TRBJ1-1|TRBV6-5
TGTGCCAGCAGTTCCGGAGATCAAGCCTCTGAAGCTTTCTTT
CASSSGDQASEAFF
>NA|once|TRBJ2-1|TRBV7-9
TGTGCCAGCAGCGGCTACAATGAGCAGTTCTTC
CASSGYNEQFF
>NA|NA|TRBJ2-2|TRBV6-1
TGTGCCAGCAGTGAGTCGCCAGGGACCGGGGAGCTGTTTTTT
CASSESPGTGELFF
>NA|NA|TRBJ1-2|TRBV5-5
TGTGCCAGCAATGAAAATCCGGTGGGGGCGTATGGCTACACCTTC
CASNENPVGAYGYTF
>NA|NA|TRBJ1-4|TRBV10-3
TGTGCCATCGGCCAGGGGATTGGTGAAAAACTGTTTTTT
CAIGQGIGEKLFF
>TRBD2|NA|TRBJ2-7|TRBV29-1
TGCAGCGTTTCAGCGGGAGGGCACGACGAGCAGTACTTC
CSVSAGGHDEQYF
>NA|NA|TRBJ1-4|TRBV28
TGTGCCAGCAGACCCCCTAGGTTACAGGAAAAACTGTTTTTT
CASRPPRLQEKLFF
>TRBD2|NA|TRBJ2-2|TRBV29-1
TGCAGCGTTTGTAGCGGGGGCACCGGGGAGCTGTTTTTT
CSVCSGGTGELFF
>TRBD1|once|TRBJ2-7|TRBV7-8
TGTGCCAGCAGCAAGACAGGGGTCGGGCACTACGAGCAGTACTTC
CASSKTGVGHYEQYF
>NA|NA|TRBJ2-7|TRBV4-1
TGCGCCAGCAGCCAAGCCCAAGCGAGTAACTACGAGCAGTACTTC
CASSQAQASNYEQYF
>NA|NA|TRBJ1-1|TRBV19
TGTGCCAGTAGTATCATGGGCGCGAGGGACACTGAAGCTTTCTTT
CASSIMGARDTEAFF
>NA|NA|TRBJ1-1|TRBV6-6
TGTGCCAGCAGAGTGAGGGGCCGGAACACTGAAGCTTTCTTT
CASRVRGRNTEAFF
>NA|NA|TRBJ2-7|TRBV27
TGTGCCAGCAGTTACGGGGACAACTCCTACGAGCAGTACTTC
CASSYGDNSYEQYF
>TRBD2|NA|TRBJ2-6|TRBV7-6
TGTGCCAGCAGCCCGCTAGCGGGAGGGGGTGGGGCCAACGTCCTGACTTTC
CASSPLAGGGGANVLTF
>NA|NA|TRBJ2-4|TRBV28
TGTGCCAGCATTTTCCGCCGGTGTTGG
CASIFRRCW
>NA|NA|TRBJ2-7|TRBV7-9
TGTGCCAGCAGCTTATTGGGGACTCTCTACGAGCAGTACTTC
CASSLLGTLYEQYF
>NA|NA|TRBJ2-3|TRBV18
TGTGCCAGCTCACCACCAGGTCTAGCCACAGATACGCAGTATTTT
CASSPPGLATDTQYF
>NA|NA|TRBJ2-2|TRBV7-8
TGTGCCAGCAGCACACCGGACAGAAACACCGGGGAGCTGTTTTTT
CASSTPDRNTGELFF
>NA|NA|TRBJ2-7|TRBV29-1
TGCAGCGGGGGTCAGGGAGAGCAGTACTTC
CSGGQGEQYF
>TRBD2|once|TRBJ2-1|TRBV14
TGTGCCAGCAGCCAGGGACTACCCAACAATGAGCAGTTCTTC
CASSQGLPNNEQFF
>TRBD2|NA|TRBJ2-3|TRBV18
TGTGCCAGTTTACTAGCGGGAGTCCCAGATACGCAGTATTTT
CASLLAGVPDTQYF
>NA|NA|TRBJ2-7|TRBV19
TGTGCCAGTAGTATTGGGTTACAGGGTATCTACGAGCAGTACTTC
CASSIGLQGIYEQYF
>NA|NA|TRBJ1-1|TRBV9
TGTGCCAGCAGCGCCTTACCTGGACCAGGGTCCCACACTGAAGCTTTCTTT
CASSALPGPGSHTEAFF
>NA|NA|TRBJ1-5|TRBV2
TGTGCCAGCAGTCTTAATTTCCAGCCCCAGCATTTT
CASSLNFQPQHF
>NA|NA|TRBJ1-5|TRBV28
TGTGCCAGCAGCCATAGCAATCAGCCCCAGCATTTT
CASSHSNQPQHF
>TRBD1|NA|TRBJ2-5|TRBV28
TGTGCCAGCAGTTTGACAGGGAAGACCCAGTACTTC
CASSLTGKTQYF
>NA|once|TRBJ1-5|TRBV6-4
TGTGCCAGCAGTGAGTTTGAGGACAGCAAAATTACCAATCAGCCCCAGCATTTT
CASSEFEDSKITNQPQHF
>NA|NA|TRBJ1-1|TRBV28
TGTGCCAGCAGGGAAGTAGATACTGAAGCTTTCTTT
CASREVDTEAFF
>NA|NA|TRBJ2-3|TRBV13
TGTGCCAGCAGCCCAGCCTGGGGCTCACGCACAGATACGCAGTATTTT
CASSPAWGSRTDTQYF
>TRBD2|once|TRBJ2-7|TRBV30
TGTGCCTGGAGTGTCGGGAGGGCAAACGAGCAGTACTTC
CAWSVGRANEQYF
>NA|NA|TRBJ2-7|TRBV11-2
TGTGCCAGCAGCTTGGGGCGCAGGGCCTTGGTTTCCGAGCAGTACTTC
CASSLGRRALVSEQYF
>TRBD2|NA|TRBJ2-1|TRBV9
TGTGCCAGCAGCGTAGCCGGGACTAGCGGTAGAGAGCAGTTCTTC
CASSVAGTSGREQFF
>TRBD1|once|TRBJ2-2|TRBV6-1
TGTGCCAGCCCACCGGGACAGTCGAACACCGGGGAGCTGTTTTTT
CASPPGQSNTGELFF
>NA|once|TRBJ2-5|TRBV6-1
TGTGCCAGCAGTGAAGCGACACTAGTGGTGGAGACCCAGTACTTC
CASSEATLVVETQYF
>NA|NA|TRBJ1-5|TRBV6-6
TGTGCCAGCAGTGGACGGGACAATCAGCCCCAGCATTTT
CASSGRDNQPQHF
>NA|NA|TRBJ1-1|TRBV19
TGTGCCAGTAGGGTTAACCGGGACCTAAGGCACACTGAAGCTTTCTTT
CASRVNRDLRHTEAFF
>NA|NA|TRBJ2-7|TRBV7-2
TGTGCCAGCAGCTTAGGAGAGTCCCGGCTGTACTTC
CASSLGESRLYF
>TRBD2|NA|TRBJ2-7|TRBV4-1
TGCGCCAGCAGCCTCTCGGGGGGGGCTCTCTCCTACGAGCAGTACTTC
CASSLSGGALSYEQYF
>NA|NA|TRBJ2-7|TRBV5-1
TGCGCCAGCAGCCAATCCGGGACAATGAGCTCCTACGAGCAGTACTTC
CASSQSGTMSSYEQYF
>TRBD2|NA|TRBJ2-5|TRBV5-1
TGCGCCAGCAGTCCGGAGGGAACTAGCGGGAGAGGAGAGACCCAGTACTTC
CASSPEGTSGRGETQYF
>TRBD2|NA|TRBJ2-3|TRBV9
TGTGCCAGCAGCGTCCGGGAGGGCCCGGTGGATACGCAGTATTTT
CASSVREGPVDTQYF
>NA|NA|TRBJ1-5|TRBV28
TGTGCCAGCAGTTATTTAAGGAGCAATCAGCCCCAGCATTTT
CASSYLRSNQPQHF
>NA|once|TRBJ1-2|TRBV18
TGTGCCAGCTCACCACTGTCGGGTGAAGCTAACTATGGCTACACCTTC
CASSPLSGEANYGYTF
>NA|few|TRBJ2-7|TRBV5-6
TGTGCCAGCAGCCCGGGACTTTCATCCTACGAGCAGTACTTC
CASSPGLSSYEQYF
>NA|NA|TRBJ1-5|TRBV5-1
TGCGCCAGCAGCTTGGATGCCGGGGATCAGCCCCAGCATTTT
CASSLDAGDQPQHF
>NA|NA|TRBJ2-3|TRBV9
TGTGCCAGCAGCGTAGGGCCCCAGGGGACTACTAGCACAGATACGCAGTATTTT
CASSVGPQGTTSTDTQYF
>NA|NA|TRBJ2-3|TRBV27
TGTGCCAGCAGTTTACGGTTTAGGGGGAGAGAGACAGATACGCAGTATTTT
CASSLRFRGRETDTQYF
>NA|NA|TRBJ2-1|TRBV4-1
TGCGCCAGCAGCCAAGATCGAGGGGCTAGCACGCATGAGCAGTTCTTC
CASSQDRGASTHEQFF